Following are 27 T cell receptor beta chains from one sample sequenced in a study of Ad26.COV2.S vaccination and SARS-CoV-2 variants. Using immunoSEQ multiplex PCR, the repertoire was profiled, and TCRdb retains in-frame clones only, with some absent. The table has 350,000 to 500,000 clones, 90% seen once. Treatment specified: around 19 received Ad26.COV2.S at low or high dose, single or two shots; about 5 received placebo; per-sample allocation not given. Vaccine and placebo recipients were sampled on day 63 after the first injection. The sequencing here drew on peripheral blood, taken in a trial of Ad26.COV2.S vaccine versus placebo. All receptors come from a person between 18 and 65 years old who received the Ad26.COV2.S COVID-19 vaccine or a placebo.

The CDR3 DNA reads as TGTGCCAGCAGTCGAGAGGGCCCCTATGGCTACACCTTC. It codes for CASSREGPYGYTF. This chain connects TRBV11-2 to TRBJ1-2; D is undetermined. CDR1 is SGHAT, CDR2 FQNNGV, per germline. V dropped 6 bases and J dropped 4 bases, with 12 bases sitting between them. The CDR3 totals 13 residues.

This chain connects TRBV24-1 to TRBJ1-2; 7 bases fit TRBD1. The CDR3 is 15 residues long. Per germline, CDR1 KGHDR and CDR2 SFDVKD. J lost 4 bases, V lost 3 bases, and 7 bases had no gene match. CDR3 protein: CATSDGAQGPYGYTF. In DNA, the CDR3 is TGTGCCACCAGTGATGGCGCACAGGGGCCCTATGGCTACACCTTC.

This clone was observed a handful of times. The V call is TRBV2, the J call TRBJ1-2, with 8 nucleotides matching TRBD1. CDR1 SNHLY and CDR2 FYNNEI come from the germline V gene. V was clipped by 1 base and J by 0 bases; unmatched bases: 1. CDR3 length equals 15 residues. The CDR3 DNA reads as TGTGCCAGCAGTGAAGGCAGGGGGCCTAACTATGGCTACACCTTC. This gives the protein CASSEGRGPNYGYTF.

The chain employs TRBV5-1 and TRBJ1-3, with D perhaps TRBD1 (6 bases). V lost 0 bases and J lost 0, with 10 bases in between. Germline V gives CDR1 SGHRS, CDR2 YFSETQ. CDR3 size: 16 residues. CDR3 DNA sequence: TGCGCCAGCAGCTTGGTGGGGGCCCTCTCTGGAAACACCATATATTTT. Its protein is CASSLVGALSGNTIYF.

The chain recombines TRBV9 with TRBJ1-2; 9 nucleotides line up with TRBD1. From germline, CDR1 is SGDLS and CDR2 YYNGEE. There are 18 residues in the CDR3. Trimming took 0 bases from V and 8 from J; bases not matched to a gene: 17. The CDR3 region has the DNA TGTGCCAGCAGCGTAGCTACCGGTGCGGGACAGGGAGTTCCCGGCTACACCTTC. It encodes CASSVATGAGQGVPGYTF.

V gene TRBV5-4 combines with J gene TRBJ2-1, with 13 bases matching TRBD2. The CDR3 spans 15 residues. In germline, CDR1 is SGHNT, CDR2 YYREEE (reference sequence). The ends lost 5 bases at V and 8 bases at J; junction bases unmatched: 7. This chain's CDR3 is CASSRLAGGIYEQFF. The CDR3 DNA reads TGTGCCAGCAGTCGACTAGCGGGAGGTATATATGAGCAGTTCTTC.

CDR3 protein: CASSRGLGTDTQYF. CDR3 coding DNA: TGTGCCAGCAGCCGGGGCCTTGGTACAGATACGCAGTATTTT. The chain carries TRBV7-6 and TRBJ2-3; D could derive from TRBD1 or TRBD2 (5 bases each). The CDR3 is 14 residues long. Trimming took off 5 bases at V and 3 bases at J, with 12 bases between the two ends. Germline V gene lookup returns CDR1 SGHVS and CDR2 FNYEAQ.

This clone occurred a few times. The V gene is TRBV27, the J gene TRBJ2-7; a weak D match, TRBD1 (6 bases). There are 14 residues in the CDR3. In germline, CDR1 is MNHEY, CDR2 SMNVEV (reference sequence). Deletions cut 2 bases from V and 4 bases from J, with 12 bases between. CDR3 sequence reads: CASSLRGGRYEQYF. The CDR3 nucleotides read TGTGCCAGCAGTTTACGAGGGGGAAGATACGAGCAGTACTTC.

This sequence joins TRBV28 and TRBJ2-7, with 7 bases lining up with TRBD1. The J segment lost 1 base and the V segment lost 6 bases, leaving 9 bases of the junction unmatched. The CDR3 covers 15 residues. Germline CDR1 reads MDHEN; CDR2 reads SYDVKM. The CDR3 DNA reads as TGTGCCAGCAGGGGCCCGAGACAGGGATCCTACGAGCAGTACTTC. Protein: CASRGPRQGSYEQYF.

CDR3 sequence (DNA): TGTGCCAGCTACCTGGACAGTTACACTGAAGCTTTCTTT. Translated: CASYLDSYTEAFF. This chain links TRBV2 with TRBJ1-1, with D possibly matching TRBD1 (6 bases). The CDR3 consists of 13 residues. The germline gives CDR1 SNHLY, CDR2 FYNNEI. The V gene lost 8 bases and the J gene lost 3 bases, with 13 bases spanning the gap.

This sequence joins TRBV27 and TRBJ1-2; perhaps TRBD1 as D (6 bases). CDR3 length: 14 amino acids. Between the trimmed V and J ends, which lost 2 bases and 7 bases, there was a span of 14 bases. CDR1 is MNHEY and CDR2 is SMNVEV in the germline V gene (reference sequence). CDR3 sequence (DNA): TGTGCCAGCAGTTTAGAGTGGGGGGCGCTTGGCTACACCTTC. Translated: CASSLEWGALGYTF.

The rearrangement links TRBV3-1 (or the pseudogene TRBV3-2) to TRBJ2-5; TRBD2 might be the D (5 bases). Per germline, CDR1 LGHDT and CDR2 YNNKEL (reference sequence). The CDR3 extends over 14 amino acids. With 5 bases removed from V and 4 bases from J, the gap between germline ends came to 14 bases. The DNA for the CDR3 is TGTGCCAGCAGCTTAGCGTCGGAGGTAGAGACCCAGTACTTC. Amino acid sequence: CASSLASEVETQYF.

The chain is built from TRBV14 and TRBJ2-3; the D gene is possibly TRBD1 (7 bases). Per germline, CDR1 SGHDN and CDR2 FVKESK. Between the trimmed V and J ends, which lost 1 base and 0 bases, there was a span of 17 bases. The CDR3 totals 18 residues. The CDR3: CASSQARGLAKSTDTQYF. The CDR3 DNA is TGTGCCAGCAGCCAAGCGAGGGGGCTAGCGAAAAGCACAGATACGCAGTATTTT.

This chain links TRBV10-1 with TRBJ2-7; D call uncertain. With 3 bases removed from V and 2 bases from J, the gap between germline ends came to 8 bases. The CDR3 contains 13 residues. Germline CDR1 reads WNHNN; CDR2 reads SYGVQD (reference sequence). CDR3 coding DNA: TGCGCCAGCAGTGACGGGTTAGCCTACGAGCAGTACTTC. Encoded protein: CASSDGLAYEQYF.

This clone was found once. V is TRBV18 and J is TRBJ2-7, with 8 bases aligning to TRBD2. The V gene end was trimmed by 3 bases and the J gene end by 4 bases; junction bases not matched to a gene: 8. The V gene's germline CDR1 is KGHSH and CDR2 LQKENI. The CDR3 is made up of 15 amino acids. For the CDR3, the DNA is TGTGCCAGCTCACCTGGACTAGCCGGATCGTACGAGCAGTACTTC. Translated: CASSPGLAGSYEQYF.

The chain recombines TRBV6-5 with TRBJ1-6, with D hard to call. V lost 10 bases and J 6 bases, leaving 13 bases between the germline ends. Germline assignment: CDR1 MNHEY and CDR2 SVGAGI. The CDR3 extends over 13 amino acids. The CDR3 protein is CAIMTGSNSPLHF. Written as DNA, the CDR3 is TGTGCCATTATGACCGGTTCTAATTCACCCCTCCACTTT.

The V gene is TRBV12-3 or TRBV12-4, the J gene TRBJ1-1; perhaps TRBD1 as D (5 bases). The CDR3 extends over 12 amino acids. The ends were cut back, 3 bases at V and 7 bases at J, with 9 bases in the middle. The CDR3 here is CASSFFGGEAFF. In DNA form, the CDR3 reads TGTGCCAGCAGTTTCTTTGGGGGTGAAGCTTTCTTT.

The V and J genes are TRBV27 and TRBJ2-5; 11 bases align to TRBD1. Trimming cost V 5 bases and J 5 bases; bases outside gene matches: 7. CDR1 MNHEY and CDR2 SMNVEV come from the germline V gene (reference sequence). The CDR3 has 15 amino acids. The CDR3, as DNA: TGTGCCAGCAGTCCACGGGACAGGGGGATTGAGACCCAGTACTTC. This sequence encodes CASSPRDRGIETQYF.

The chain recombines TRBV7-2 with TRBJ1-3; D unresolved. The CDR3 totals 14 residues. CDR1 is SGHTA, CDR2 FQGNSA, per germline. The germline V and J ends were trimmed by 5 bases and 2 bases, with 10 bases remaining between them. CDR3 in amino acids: CASSPAGPGNTIYF. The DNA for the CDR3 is TGTGCCAGCAGCCCCGCGGGTCCTGGAAACACCATATATTTT.

CDR3 bases: TGTGCCAGCAGTCTCAGGACAGCATATAATTCACCCCTCCACTTT. Amino acid sequence: CASSLRTAYNSPLHF. The rearrangement links TRBV5-4 to TRBJ1-6, with D possibly TRBD1 on 6 matching bases. Germline-derived CDR1 and CDR2 are SGHNT and YYREEE (reference sequence). Trimming removed 5 bases at V and 4 bases at J, with 13 bases between. This CDR3 is built from 15 residues.

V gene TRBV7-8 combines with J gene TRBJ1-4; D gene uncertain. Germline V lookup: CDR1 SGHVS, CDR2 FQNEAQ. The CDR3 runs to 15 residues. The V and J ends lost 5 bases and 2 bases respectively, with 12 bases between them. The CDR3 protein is CASSLRLHTNEKLFF. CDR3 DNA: TGTGCCAGCAGCCTTCGACTACACACTAATGAAAAACTGTTTTTT.

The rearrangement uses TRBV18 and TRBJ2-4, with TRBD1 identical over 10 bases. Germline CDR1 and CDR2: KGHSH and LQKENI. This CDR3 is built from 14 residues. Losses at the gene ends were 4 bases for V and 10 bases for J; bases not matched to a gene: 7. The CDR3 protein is CASSLRQGALIQYF. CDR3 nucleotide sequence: TGTGCCAGCTCACTTCGACAGGGGGCGCTTATTCAGTACTTC.

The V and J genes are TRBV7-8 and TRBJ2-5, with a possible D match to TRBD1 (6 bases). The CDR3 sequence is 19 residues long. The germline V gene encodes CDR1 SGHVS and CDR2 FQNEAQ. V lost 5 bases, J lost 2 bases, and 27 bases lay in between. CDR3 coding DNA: TGTGCCAGCAGCAAACAGGGTATACGACGGCCCCACCTACAAGAGACCCAGTACTTC. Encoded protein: CASSKQGIRRPHLQETQYF. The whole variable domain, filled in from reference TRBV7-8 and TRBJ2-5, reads GAGVSQSPRYKVAKRGQDVALRCDPISGHVSLFWYQQALGQGPEFLTYFQNEAQLDKSGLPSDRFFAERPEGSVSTLKIQRTQQEDSAVYLCASSKQGIRRPHLQETQYFGPGTRLLVL.

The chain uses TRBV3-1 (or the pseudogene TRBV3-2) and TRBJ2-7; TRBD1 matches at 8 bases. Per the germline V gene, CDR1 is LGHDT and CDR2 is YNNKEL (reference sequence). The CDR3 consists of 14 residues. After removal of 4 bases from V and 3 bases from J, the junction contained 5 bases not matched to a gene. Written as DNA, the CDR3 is TGTGCCAGCAGCCGGGACAGGCGACTCTACGAGCAGTACTTC. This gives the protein CASSRDRRLYEQYF.

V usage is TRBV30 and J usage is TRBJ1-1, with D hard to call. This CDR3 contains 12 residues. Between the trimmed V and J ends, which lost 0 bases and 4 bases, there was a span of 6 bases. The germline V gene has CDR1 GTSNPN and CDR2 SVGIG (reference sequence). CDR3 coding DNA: TGTGCCTGGAGTGTAACGGCCACTGAAGCTTTCTTT. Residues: CAWSVTATEAFF.

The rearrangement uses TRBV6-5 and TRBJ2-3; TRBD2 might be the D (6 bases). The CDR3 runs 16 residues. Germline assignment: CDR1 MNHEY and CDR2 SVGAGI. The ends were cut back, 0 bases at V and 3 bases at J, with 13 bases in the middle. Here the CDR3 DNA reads TGTGCCAGCAGTTACTCAGGAGGGGCGAGGACAGATACGCAGTATTTT. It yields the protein CASSYSGGARTDTQYF.

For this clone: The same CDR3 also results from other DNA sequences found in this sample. CDR3 loop: CASSLVGETQYF. The CDR3 DNA sequence: TGTGCCAGCAGCTTAGTGGGAGAGACCCAGTACTTC. The V and J genes are TRBV7-2 and TRBJ2-5; D unresolved. The V end was cut by 1 base, the J end by 4 bases, with 4 bases between. Per germline, CDR1 SGHTA and CDR2 FQGNSA. The CDR3 is 12 amino acids.